Shown below are 29 T cell receptor beta chains from a single sample sequenced in a study of T cell responses to AZD1222 COVID-19 vaccine. Some clones are missing from TCRdb's copy, which holds only in-frame ones; the method was immunoSEQ multiplex PCR. Of about 160,000 clones in the sample, 75% to 90% were seen once. This specimen consisted of peripheral blood, obtained on day 0 of AZD1222 vaccination. Every receptor here comes from an adult in good health.

V usage is TRBV6-2 or TRBV6-3 and J usage is TRBJ2-2, with 8 bases aligning to TRBD1. J gave up 6 bases and V 2 bases, and 2 bases lay outside the gene matches. CDR3 length equals 14 residues. Germline CDR1 is MNHEY and CDR2 is SVGEGT. The CDR3 here is CASSYDRGAGELFF. CDR3 DNA sequence: TGTGCCAGCAGTTACGACAGGGGTGCCGGGGAGCTGTTTTTT.

The chain recombines TRBV18 with TRBJ2-3, with 13 bases lining up with TRBD2. The CDR3 contains 20 residues. After removal of 2 bases from V and 4 bases from J, the junction contained 15 bases not matched to a gene. The germline gives CDR1 KGHSH, CDR2 LQKENI. The CDR3 sequence: CASSPALLPGLAGLSDTQYF. The CDR3 DNA reads as TGTGCCAGCTCACCAGCCCTCTTGCCGGGACTAGCGGGGTTGTCAGATACGCAGTATTTT.

This chain uses TRBV7-2 with TRBJ2-7, with 9 bases matching TRBD1. V was clipped by 0 bases and J by 4 bases; unmatched bases: 4. Germline V gene lookup returns CDR1 SGHTA and CDR2 FQGNSA. The CDR3 runs 15 residues. For the CDR3, the DNA is TGTGCCAGCAGCTTAGCCGGACAGGGGTTGTACGAGCAGTACTTC. Amino acids: CASSLAGQGLYEQYF.

The chain employs TRBV7-3 and TRBJ2-1, with D unclear. V lost 1 base to trimming and J lost 10 bases, with 8 bases between them. This CDR3 is 12 amino acids long. Germline V CDR1 and CDR2: SGHTA, FQGTGA. CDR3 protein: CASSLRDSEQFF. DNA of the CDR3: TGTGCCAGCAGCTTAAGGGATTCCGAGCAGTTCTTC.

The chain is built from TRBV27 and TRBJ2-3, with a tentative D call TRBD1 (5 bases). Looked up from germline, CDR1 is MNHEY and CDR2 is SMNVEV (reference sequence). This CDR3 has 19 amino acids. V shed 9 bases and J shed 0 bases, with 28 bases lying between them. CDR3 sequence: CASPAGQGVRPLSTDTQYF. In DNA form, the CDR3 reads TGTGCCAGTCCCGCCGGGCAGGGCGTAAGACCCCTAAGCACAGATACGCAGTATTTT.

This chain joins TRBV23-1 and TRBJ1-2; D remains ambiguous. TRBV23-1 is annotated as an ORF whose role is uncertain. The ends were cut back, 3 bases at V and 1 base at J, with 15 bases in the middle. This CDR3 has 16 residues. CDR3 DNA sequence: TGCGCCAGCAGTCACCGGCTGCGGGGAGATAACTATGGCTACACCTTC. Translating gives CASSHRLRGDNYGYTF.

This clone has a handful of counts. The chain combines TRBV6-1 with TRBJ1-2; D not certain. Trimming took 0 bases from V and 3 from J, leaving 14 bases between them. Germline lookup yields CDR1 MNHNS and CDR2 SASEGT. The CDR3 is 16 amino acids. The DNA for the CDR3 is TGTGCCAGCAGTGAAGCGCTTGGAGGGCCGCACTATGGCTACACCTTC. Encoded protein: CASSEALGGPHYGYTF.

V gene TRBV7-3 combines with J gene TRBJ1-5; 9 bases agree with TRBD1. Looked up from germline, CDR1 is SGHTA and CDR2 is FQGTGA. The V gene end was trimmed by 5 bases and the J gene end by 6 bases; junction bases not matched to a gene: 5. The CDR3 covers 14 residues. Here the CDR3 DNA reads TGTGCCAGCAGCCCCAGACAGGGGGTTCAGCCCCAGCATTTT. It codes for CASSPRQGVQPQHF.

V usage is TRBV12-3 or TRBV12-4 and J usage is TRBJ1-1; D gene uncertain. The CDR3 covers 13 residues. V lost 0 bases to trimming and J lost 5 bases, with 7 bases between them. This chain's CDR3 is CASSLAMGTEAFF. The CDR3 bases are TGTGCCAGCAGTTTAGCGATGGGGACTGAAGCTTTCTTT.

This clone was picked up a small number of times. V gene TRBV24-1 combines with J gene TRBJ1-2; D is ambiguous. The CDR3 extends over 12 amino acids. The germline V gene has CDR1 KGHDR and CDR2 SFDVKD. Trimming shortened V by 4 bases and J by 5 bases, and 7 bases separated the two germline ends. CDR3 coding DNA: TGTGCCACCAGTGAAGGAGGATATGGCTACACCTTC. Translating gives CATSEGGYGYTF.

The chain employs TRBV24-1 and TRBJ1-5, with TRBD1 identical over 8 bases. The CDR3 consists of 13 residues. V shed 5 bases, J shed 7 bases, and the junction held 3 bases outside the gene matches. Germline CDR1 is KGHDR and CDR2 is SFDVKD. The CDR3 nucleotides read TGTGCCACCAGTGGCGACAGGGGCCAGCCCCAGCATTTT. Amino acid sequence: CATSGDRGQPQHF.

The chain joins TRBV6-2 or TRBV6-3 to TRBJ2-2; TRBD1 might be the D (6 bases). This CDR3 spans 15 amino acids. V lost 6 bases to trimming and J lost 7 bases, with 18 bases between them. Germline V lookup: CDR1 MNHEY, CDR2 SVGEGT. The CDR3 reads CASSIQGLVFGELFF. The CDR3 region has the DNA TGTGCCAGCAGCATACAGGGTTTGGTTTTCGGGGAGCTGTTTTTT.

The chain couples TRBV13 to TRBJ1-2; D remains ambiguous. V lost 0 bases, J lost 4 bases, and 9 bases lay in between. The CDR3 is 14 residues long. Germline-derived CDR1 and CDR2 are PRHDT and FYEKMQ (reference sequence). CDR3 region: CASSLGRVRYGYTF. DNA of the CDR3: TGTGCCAGCAGCTTAGGGAGGGTTCGCTATGGCTACACCTTC. Full variable domain (outside the CDR3, taken from reference TRBV13 and TRBJ1-2): AAGVIQSPRHLIKEKRETATLKCYPIPRHDTVYWYQQGPGQDPQFLISFYEKMQSDKGSIPDRFSAQQFSDYHSELNMSSLELGDSALYFCASSLGRVRYGYTFGSGTRLTVV.

V gene TRBV5-6 combines with J gene TRBJ2-1, with 8 bases matching TRBD1. The CDR3 extends over 15 amino acids. J gave up 4 bases and V 4 bases, and 7 bases lay outside the gene matches. Germline V gives CDR1 SGHDT, CDR2 YYEEEE. The CDR3 region is CASSQTGEGYNEQFF. DNA of the CDR3: TGTGCCAGCAGCCAGACAGGGGAAGGTTACAATGAGCAGTTCTTC. The whole variable domain, filled in from reference TRBV5-6 and TRBJ2-1, reads DAGVTQSPTHLIKTRGQQVTLRCSPKSGHDTVSWYQQALGQGPQFIFQYYEEEERQRGNFPDRFSGHQFPNYSSELNVNALLLGDSALYLCASSQTGEGYNEQFFGPGTRLTVL.

The V gene is TRBV11-2, the J gene TRBJ1-3; D is undetermined. The CDR3 has 15 residues. CDR1 and CDR2 from the germline V gene are SGHAT and FQNNGV. Trimming removed 5 bases at V and 0 bases at J, with 11 bases between. CDR3 DNA sequence: TGTGCCAGCAGCCTCCCCCGAGTCTCTGGAAACACCATATATTTT. Translated, it gives CASSLPRVSGNTIYF.

This chain connects TRBV9 to TRBJ2-1; 9 bases fit TRBD2. From germline, CDR1 is SGDLS and CDR2 YYNGEE. The CDR3 sequence is 19 residues long. Trimming at V came to 2 bases and at J to 6 bases, leaving 18 bases not matched to a gene. CDR3 coding DNA: TGTGCCAGCAGCGTTGATTGGCTGCCTAGCGGGGAGCTATTCAATGAGCAGTTCTTC. This codes for CASSVDWLPSGELFNEQFF.

The rearrangement uses TRBV6-1 and TRBJ1-2; 9 bases agree with TRBD1. CDR1 is MNHNS and CDR2 is SASEGT in the germline V gene. The CDR3 is made up of 14 amino acids. The V and J ends lost 6 bases and 4 bases, in that order; junction bases with no gene match: 6. The CDR3 protein is CASSSPTGGYGYTF. The DNA for the CDR3 is TGTGCCAGCAGCTCCCCGACAGGGGGCTATGGCTACACCTTC.

The chain uses TRBV6-4 and TRBJ2-3; a possible D gene is TRBD2 (7 bases). The CDR3 consists of 14 residues. Trimming removed 3 bases at V and 4 bases at J, with 11 bases between. Germline assignment: CDR1 MRHNA and CDR2 SNTAGT. The CDR3: CASSEGGGADTQYF. CDR3 in DNA: TGTGCCAGCAGTGAGGGGGGGGGCGCAGATACGCAGTATTTT.

This clone occurred once. The chain has TRBV19 and TRBJ1-1, with D perhaps TRBD1 (6 bases). The CDR3 totals 12 residues. Trimming took 6 bases from V and 7 from J, leaving 12 bases between them. Germline CDR1 and CDR2: LNHDA and SQIVND (reference sequence). CDR3 DNA: TGTGCCAGTAGAAACAGGGTTATTGAAGCTTTCTTT. Its translation is CASRNRVIEAFF.

The chain is built from TRBV19 and TRBJ2-7; 9 bases fit TRBD1. This CDR3 is 15 amino acids long. The ends lost 4 bases at V and 2 bases at J; junction bases unmatched: 6. Germline V gene sequence: CDR1 LNHDA, CDR2 SQIVND (reference sequence). CDR3 in DNA: TGTGCCAGTAGTACGGGCGGGACAGGGACCTACGAGCAGTACGTC. Translated: CASSTGGTGTYEQYV.

V usage is TRBV11-2 and J usage is TRBJ2-5; D remains unclear. Deletions cut 4 bases from V and 2 bases from J, with 11 bases between. The CDR3 extends over 14 amino acids. Per the germline V gene, CDR1 is SGHAT and CDR2 is FQNNGV. CDR3 region: CASSSWTAQETQYF. The DNA of the CDR3 is TGTGCCAGCAGCTCTTGGACGGCACAAGAGACCCAGTACTTC.

This clone showed up just once. The gene calls are TRBV10-3 and TRBJ2-5; D may be TRBD1 (6 bases). CDR3 length: 13 residues. Germline CDR1 is ENHRY and CDR2 is SYGVKD. V lost 2 bases and J lost 2, with 6 bases in between. The CDR3 DNA sequence: TGTGCCATCAGTGAGGGACAGCAAGAGACCCAGTACTTC. Translated, it gives CAISEGQQETQYF.

The chain combines TRBV27 with TRBJ2-1; TRBD2 might be the D (5 bases). CDR1 and CDR2 (germline): MNHEY, SMNVEV (reference sequence). This CDR3 contains 12 residues. Trimming removed 2 bases at V and 7 bases at J, with 6 bases between. The CDR3 loop is CASSLSGNEQFF. The DNA for the CDR3 is TGTGCCAGCAGTTTAAGCGGAAATGAGCAGTTCTTC.

There are a few counts of this clone. V is TRBV18 and J is TRBJ1-6; D remains ambiguous. Trimming shortened V by 3 bases and J by 8 bases, and 14 bases separated the two germline ends. Germline CDR1 reads KGHSH; CDR2 reads LQKENI. The CDR3 runs 15 residues. CDR3 DNA sequence: TGTGCCAGCTCACCCAGGTCCAACTTGGATTCACCCCTCCACTTT. This translates into CASSPRSNLDSPLHF.

This chain joins TRBV18 and TRBJ1-1; D is unresolved. Looked up from germline, CDR1 is KGHSH and CDR2 is LQKENI. Trimming stripped 4 bases from V and 3 bases from J, with 15 bases between. CDR3 length: 15 residues. CDR3: CASSLVQAADTEAFF. In DNA, the CDR3 is TGTGCCAGCTCACTAGTCCAGGCCGCGGACACTGAAGCTTTCTTT.

The chain combines TRBV7-3 with TRBJ2-1; D is undetermined. Germline V gene lookup returns CDR1 SGHTA and CDR2 FQGTGA. The CDR3 covers 13 residues. V was cut by 0 bases and J by 7 bases, with 7 bases left in between. The chain's CDR3 is CASSLTPLNEQFF. The CDR3 nucleotides are TGTGCCAGCAGCTTAACTCCTCTTAATGAGCAGTTCTTC.

CDR3 protein: CASVSTDTQYF. The CDR3 bases are TGTGCCAGCGTCAGCACAGATACGCAGTATTTT. The gene calls are TRBV7-9 and TRBJ2-3; D is undetermined. Trimming shortened V by 8 bases and J by 0 bases, and 3 bases separated the two germline ends. The CDR3 is made up of 11 amino acids. Germline loops: CDR1 SEHNR, CDR2 FQNEAQ (reference sequence).

V is TRBV10-3 and J is TRBJ2-7; 13 nucleotides agree with TRBD2. The CDR3 sequence is 16 residues long. Looked up from germline, CDR1 is ENHRY and CDR2 is SYGVKD. V gave up 2 bases and J gave up 4 bases; unmatched junction bases: 5. CDR3 loop: CAISEEGTSGEYEQYF. The CDR3 nucleotides read TGTGCCATCAGTGAGGAGGGGACTAGCGGGGAGTACGAGCAGTACTTC.

V gene TRBV20-1 combines with J gene TRBJ2-5; TRBD2 matches 8 bases. The CDR3 has 12 amino acids. The germline gives CDR1 DFQATT, CDR2 SNEGSKA (reference sequence). V gave up 3 bases and J gave up 5 bases; unmatched junction bases: 2. This chain's CDR3 is CSASREGETQYF. Written as DNA, the CDR3 is TGCAGTGCTAGTCGGGAGGGGGAGACCCAGTACTTC.